This T cell receptor (beta chain) was retrieved from a study of CD8 T cells in ankylosing spondylitis. V was trimmed by 5 bases and J by 2 bases, leaving 23 bases between them. The CDR3 is made up of 18 amino acids. Germline V lookup: CDR1 MNHEY, CDR2 SMNVEV (reference sequence). This clonotype was observed a few times. Its antigen is still unknown. TCRdb reanalysed the 5' RACE reads using MiXCR and keeps one entry per CDR3 protein. The sample records about 450,000 distinct CDR3 sequences, roughly a quarter being singletons. Study results and limitations: Made up of about eight highly homologous variants, a TCR beta motif appeared characteristic of ankylosing spondylitis blood.

The receptor's source is a male donor with ankylosing spondylitis. This chain uses TRBV27 with TRBJ2-3, with D maybe TRBD2 (6 bases). Sequenced material: blood, either unsorted or a sorted T cell fraction (not recorded which). The DNA for the CDR3 is TGTGCCAGCAGTCCGAAATCCCTTCAGCGGACTATCACAGATACGCAGTATTTT. As protein: CASSPKSLQRTITDTQYF.